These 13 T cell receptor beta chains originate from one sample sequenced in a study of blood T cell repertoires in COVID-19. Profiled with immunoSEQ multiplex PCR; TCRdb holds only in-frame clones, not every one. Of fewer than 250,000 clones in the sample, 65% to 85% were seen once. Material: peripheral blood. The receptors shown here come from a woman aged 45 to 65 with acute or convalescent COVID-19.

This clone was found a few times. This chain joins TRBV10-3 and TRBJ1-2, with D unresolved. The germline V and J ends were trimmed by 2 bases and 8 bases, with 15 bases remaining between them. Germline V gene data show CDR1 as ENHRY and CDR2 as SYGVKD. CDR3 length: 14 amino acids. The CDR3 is CAISEMEGVKGYTF. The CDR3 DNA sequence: TGTGCCATCAGTGAGATGGAGGGTGTGAAAGGCTACACCTTC.

The CDR3: CASSRGFSGQGTDTQYF. The CDR3 DNA reads TGTGCCAGCAGCCGGGGGTTTTCGGGACAGGGTACAGATACGCAGTATTTT. The gene calls are TRBV14 and TRBJ2-3, with TRBD1 matching over 9 bases. With 4 bases clipped from V and 3 bases from J, the junction kept 11 bases outside the gene matches. Germline V lookup: CDR1 SGHDN, CDR2 FVKESK. The CDR3 has 17 residues.

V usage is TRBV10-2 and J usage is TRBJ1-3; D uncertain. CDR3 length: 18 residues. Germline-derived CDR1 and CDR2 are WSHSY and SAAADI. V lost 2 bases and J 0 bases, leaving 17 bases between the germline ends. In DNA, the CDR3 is TGCGCCAGCAGTGAGGGCGGTCTGGCTCCGAGCTCTGGAAACACCATATATTTT. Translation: CASSEGGLAPSSGNTIYF.

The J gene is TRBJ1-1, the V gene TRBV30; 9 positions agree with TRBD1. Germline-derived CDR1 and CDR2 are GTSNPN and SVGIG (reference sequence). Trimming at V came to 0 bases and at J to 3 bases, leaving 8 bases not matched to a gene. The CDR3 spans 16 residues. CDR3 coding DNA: TGTGCCTGGAGTGTATGGGGACAGGGCAGGGACACTGAAGCTTTCTTT. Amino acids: CAWSVWGQGRDTEAFF.

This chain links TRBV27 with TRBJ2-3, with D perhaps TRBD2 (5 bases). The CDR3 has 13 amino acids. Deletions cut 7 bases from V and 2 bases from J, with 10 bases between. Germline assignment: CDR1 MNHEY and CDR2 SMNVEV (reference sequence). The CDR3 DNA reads TGTGCCAGCATTGAGCGGTCCACAGATACGCAGTATTTT. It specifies CASIERSTDTQYF.

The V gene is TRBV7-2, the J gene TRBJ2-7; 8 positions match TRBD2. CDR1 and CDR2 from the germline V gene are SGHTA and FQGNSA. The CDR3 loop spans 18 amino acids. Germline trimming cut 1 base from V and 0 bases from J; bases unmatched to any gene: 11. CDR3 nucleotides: TGTGCCAGCAGCTTAGTTTCTAGCGGGCACCTCAGCTCCTACGAGCAGTACTTC. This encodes CASSLVSSGHLSSYEQYF.

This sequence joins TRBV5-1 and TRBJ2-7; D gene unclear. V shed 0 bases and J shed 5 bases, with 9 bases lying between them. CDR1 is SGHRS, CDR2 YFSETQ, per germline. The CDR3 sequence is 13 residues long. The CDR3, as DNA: TGCGCCAGCAGCTTGGGTCGGGTTAACGAGCAGTACTTC. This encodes CASSLGRVNEQYF.

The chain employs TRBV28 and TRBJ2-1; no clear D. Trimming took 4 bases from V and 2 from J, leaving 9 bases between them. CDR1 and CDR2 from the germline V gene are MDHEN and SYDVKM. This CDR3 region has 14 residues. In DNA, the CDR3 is TGTGCCAGCAGTTACGGAGACCCCTACAATGAGCAGTTCTTC. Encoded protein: CASSYGDPYNEQFF.

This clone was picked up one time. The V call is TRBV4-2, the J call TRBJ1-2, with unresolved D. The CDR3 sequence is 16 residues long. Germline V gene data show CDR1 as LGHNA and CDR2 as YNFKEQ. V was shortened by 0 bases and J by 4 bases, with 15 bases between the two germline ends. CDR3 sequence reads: CASSQEGLYSLYGYTF. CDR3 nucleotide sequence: TGTGCCAGCAGCCAAGAAGGCCTATACAGCCTCTATGGCTACACCTTC.

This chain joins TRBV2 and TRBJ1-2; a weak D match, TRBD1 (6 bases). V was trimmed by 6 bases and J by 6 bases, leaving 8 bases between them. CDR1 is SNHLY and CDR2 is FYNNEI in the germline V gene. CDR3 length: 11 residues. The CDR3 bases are TGTGCCAGCAGCTCAGGGGATGGCTACACCTTC. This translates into CASSSGDGYTF.

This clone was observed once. For the CDR3, the DNA is TGTGCCAGCAGTTTATCCACCGGACTAGCGGGAGAGGCGGAGCAGTACTTC. Encoded protein: CASSLSTGLAGEAEQYF. The chain combines TRBV28 with TRBJ2-7, with TRBD2 matching over 13 bases. This CDR3 has 17 amino acids. The germline V gene has CDR1 MDHEN and CDR2 SYDVKM. V lost 1 base, J lost 7 bases, and 10 bases stayed unmatched.

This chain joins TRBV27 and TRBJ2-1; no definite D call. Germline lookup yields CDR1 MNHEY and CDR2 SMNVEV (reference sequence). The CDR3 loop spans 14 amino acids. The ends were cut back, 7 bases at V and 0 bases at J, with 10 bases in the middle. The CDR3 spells CASMVTSSYNEQFF. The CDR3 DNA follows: TGTGCCAGCATGGTAACGAGCTCCTACAATGAGCAGTTCTTC.

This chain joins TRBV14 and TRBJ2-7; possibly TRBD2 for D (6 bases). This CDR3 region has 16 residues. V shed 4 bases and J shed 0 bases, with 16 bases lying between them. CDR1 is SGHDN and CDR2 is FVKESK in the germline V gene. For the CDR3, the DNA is TGTGCCAGCAGCCCTACTGGGGGACTGAGCTCCTACGAGCAGTACTTC. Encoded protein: CASSPTGGLSSYEQYF.